The 20 T cell receptor beta chains below all came from one sample that was sequenced in a study of cytomegalovirus exposure and HLA in healthy donors. The PCR made use of 60 Vbeta and 13 Jbeta primers. The table came from immunoSEQ multiplex PCR; TCRdb's copy has only in-frame clones and leaves some out. This table holds tens of thousands of clones, roughly 80% found once. Sequencing was done on a sample of PBMCs. These receptors all stem from a man between 35 and 55 years old in good health and CMV-seronegative.

The chain is built from TRBV19 and TRBJ2-5, with TRBD1 matching over 7 bases. The junction had 6 bases not matched to a gene; V was cut back by 2 bases and J by 3 bases. Germline V gives CDR1 LNHDA, CDR2 SQIVND (reference sequence). This CDR3 region has 15 residues. As DNA, the CDR3 is TGTGCCAGTAGTATATATAGAGACAGGGAAGAGACCCAGTACTTC. Translated, it gives CASSIYRDREETQYF.

V usage is TRBV28 and J usage is TRBJ1-2; weak D call: TRBD1 (5 bases). V lost 4 bases, J lost 1 base, and 13 bases lay in between. CDR1 is MDHEN, CDR2 SYDVKM, per germline. The CDR3 extends over 15 amino acids. The CDR3 DNA follows: TGTGCCAGCAGTTCCTCCTGGGGGGTTAACTATGGCTACACCTTC. This translates into CASSSSWGVNYGYTF.

The CDR3 loop reads CASSFRLDTQYF. In DNA form, the CDR3 reads TGTGCCAGCAGCTTTAGACTGGATACGCAGTATTTT. The chain combines TRBV7-9 with TRBJ2-3, with no clear D. The length of the CDR3 is 12 residues. CDR1 and CDR2 (germline): SEHNR, FQNEAQ (reference sequence). The V end was cut by 3 bases, the J end by 6 bases, with 7 bases between.

V gene TRBV4-1 combines with J gene TRBJ2-7; 10 bases are shared with TRBD1. With 5 bases clipped from V and 5 bases from J, the junction kept 9 bases outside the gene matches. Germline CDR1 MGHRA, CDR2 YSYEKL. This CDR3 has 15 residues. CDR3 residues: CASSETGTGVDEQYF. CDR3 nucleotides: TGCGCCAGCAGCGAAACGGGGACAGGGGTAGACGAGCAGTACTTC.

This sequence joins TRBV7-2 and TRBJ1-5, with D possibly matching TRBD1 (5 bases). This CDR3 contains 13 residues. The germline V and J ends were trimmed by 4 bases and 2 bases, with 6 bases remaining between them. Germline CDR1 and CDR2: SGHTA and FQGNSA. The CDR3 bases are TGTGCCAGCAGCTCGGGGGGCAATCAGCCCCAGCATTTT. It codes for CASSSGGNQPQHF.

This chain connects TRBV6-5 to TRBJ2-7, with 9 bases matching TRBD1. J gave up 6 bases and V 7 bases, and 10 bases lay outside the gene matches. The CDR3 has 14 residues. The germline CDR1 and CDR2 sequences are MNHEY and SVGAGI. The CDR3 loop reads CASTPYRGRGEQYF. The CDR3 DNA is TGTGCCAGCACCCCTTACAGGGGGCGCGGCGAGCAGTACTTC.

This clone was counted between two and nine times. V and J are TRBV18 and TRBJ1-1; no definite D call. The V gene lost 3 bases and the J gene lost 3 bases, with 11 bases spanning the gap. The germline gives CDR1 KGHSH, CDR2 LQKENI. The CDR3 contains 14 residues. The DNA of the CDR3 is TGTGCCAGCTCACCGAATCAACGGGACACTGAAGCTTTCTTT. This sequence encodes CASSPNQRDTEAFF.

This clone occurred once. CDR3 in amino acids: CASSTQAGSSSYEQYF. The CDR3 nucleotides read TGTGCCAGCAGTACACAAGCGGGCTCAAGCTCCTACGAGCAGTACTTC. The genes are TRBV27 and TRBJ2-7; perhaps TRBD2 as D (6 bases). The CDR3 extends over 16 amino acids. Trimming removed 5 bases at V and 0 bases at J, with 17 bases between. Germline CDR1 and CDR2: MNHEY and SMNVEV (reference sequence).

This sequence joins TRBV15 and TRBJ1-2; 7 nucleotides line up with TRBD1. This CDR3 comprises 14 residues. Germline V gene sequence: CDR1 LNHNV, CDR2 YYDKDF (reference sequence). The J segment lost 4 bases and the V segment lost 5 bases, leaving 7 bases of the junction unmatched. CDR3 loop: CATSLDRVSYGYTF. In nucleotides, the CDR3 is TGTGCCACCAGCCTCGACAGGGTCTCCTATGGCTACACCTTC.

This CDR3 reads CAISKGQGDMNTEAFF. CDR3 sequence (DNA): TGTGCCATCAGCAAAGGACAGGGTGATATGAACACTGAAGCTTTCTTT. The V call is TRBV10-3, the J call TRBJ1-1; 8 bases line up with TRBD1. The CDR3 is made up of 16 amino acids. The germline CDR1 and CDR2 sequences are ENHRY and SYGVKD. With V trimmed by 6 bases and J by 0 bases, 9 bases remained unmatched.

The chain recombines TRBV7-9 with TRBJ2-7; 7 bases are a match to TRBD2. This CDR3 contains 14 residues. V lost 4 bases and J lost 3; bases outside the gene matches: 6. Germline V gene lookup returns CDR1 SEHNR and CDR2 FQNEAQ (reference sequence). The CDR3 DNA reads TGTGCCAGCAGCTCCTCCGGGGGGTACTACGAGCAGTACTTC. Translation: CASSSSGGYYEQYF.

The V gene is TRBV25-1, the J gene TRBJ2-2; D may be TRBD2 (5 bases). The CDR3 loop spans 14 amino acids. V dropped 3 bases and J dropped 5 bases, with 10 bases sitting between them. The V gene's germline CDR1 is MGHDK and CDR2 SYGVNS. The CDR3 nucleotides are TGTGCCAGCAGTGAGCCTGGGAGAACCGGGGAGCTGTTTTTT. Translation gives CASSEPGRTGELFF.

The chain is built from TRBV4-1 and TRBJ2-7, with 10 bases that match TRBD1. V was pared by 5 bases and J by 4 bases, with 5 bases of the junction left unmatched. Germline V lookup: CDR1 MGHRA, CDR2 YSYEKL. This CDR3 is 14 amino acids long. The CDR3 is CASSVGQGFYEQYF. The CDR3 nucleotides are TGCGCCAGCAGCGTGGGACAGGGGTTTTACGAGCAGTACTTC.

J is TRBJ1-2 and V is TRBV30; TRBD1 aligns across 7 bases. Germline values: CDR1 GTSNPN, CDR2 SVGIG (reference sequence). This CDR3 is built from 15 residues. V was clipped by 0 bases and J by 6 bases; unmatched bases: 10. For the CDR3, the DNA is TGTGCCTGGAGTGTAGGCCCAACAGGGGCGGATGGCTACACCTTC. Residues: CAWSVGPTGADGYTF.

DNA of the CDR3: TGTGCCAGCATTCGGGGACAGACCTATAATTCACCCCTCCACTTT. Translated, it gives CASIRGQTYNSPLHF. The V gene is TRBV6-1, the J gene TRBJ1-6; 7 nucleotides line up with TRBD1. Trimming removed 7 bases from V and 2 bases from J; junction bases left unmatched: 5. The CDR3 loop spans 15 amino acids. Germline lookup yields CDR1 MNHNS and CDR2 SASEGT.

This clone was seen just once. V usage is TRBV19 and J usage is TRBJ2-1; tentatively, D is TRBD2 (5 bases). The CDR3 is 14 amino acids. The germline gives CDR1 LNHDA, CDR2 SQIVND (reference sequence). Deletions cut 2 bases from V and 2 bases from J, with 7 bases between. CDR3 nucleotides: TGTGCCAGTAGTATATCGGGAACCTACAATGAGCAGTTCTTC. Encoded protein: CASSISGTYNEQFF.

This clone was seen at least ten times. This chain joins TRBV5-6 and TRBJ2-7, with D possibly being TRBD1 (8 bases). V lost 7 bases and J 4 bases, leaving 18 bases between the germline ends. The germline V gene encodes CDR1 SGHDT and CDR2 YYEEEE. The CDR3 extends over 14 amino acids. CDR3 sequence reads: CASQGAGALYEQYF. The CDR3 nucleotides read TGTGCCAGCCAGGGGGCGGGGGCATTATACGAGCAGTACTTC.

The chain is built from TRBV15 and TRBJ2-5; 7 positions agree with TRBD2. The CDR3 length is 15 residues. The J segment lost 2 bases and the V segment lost 2 bases, leaving 5 bases of the junction unmatched. The germline V gene encodes CDR1 LNHNV and CDR2 YYDKDF (reference sequence). Here the CDR3 reads CATSRYRDYQETQYF. CDR3 nucleotide sequence: TGTGCCACCAGCAGATACCGGGACTATCAAGAGACCCAGTACTTC.

The chain combines TRBV27 with TRBJ1-3; D is unclear. CDR1 MNHEY and CDR2 SMNVEV come from the germline V gene (reference sequence). The CDR3 consists of 14 residues. Trimming left V 3 bases short and J 4 bases short, with 10 bases between. The CDR3 nucleotides are TGTGCCAGCAGTTTCAGCGGGAACGGAAACACCATATATTTT. Encoded protein: CASSFSGNGNTIYF.

This clone was seen only a few times. The chain carries TRBV7-9 and TRBJ1-5; D unresolved. The CDR3 length is 12 residues. V shed 5 bases and J shed 7 bases, with 9 bases lying between them. The V gene's germline CDR1 is SEHNR and CDR2 FQNEAQ (reference sequence). DNA for the CDR3: TGTGCCAGCAGCGACACGGGGCAGCCCCAGCATTTT. It yields the protein CASSDTGQPQHF.